What follows are 22 T cell receptor beta chains derived from one specimen sequenced in a study of blood T cell repertoires in COVID-19 (TCRdb year 2020). The method behind the library was the immunoSEQ multiplex PCR assay. TCRdb obtained this table from immuneACCESS and retained in-frame rearrangements with V and J assigned. These tables miss some clones; where compared with another copy, unresolved V genes account for less than half of the shortfall, and the remainder is unexplained. The sample table contains 210,000 or so clones; only one count was recorded for about 88% of them. The ten largest clonotypes hold 6.2% of the sample. Sequences were obtained from peripheral blood. The receptors come from a woman aged 35 to 49 who had recovered from COVID-19.

This chain links TRBV19 with TRBJ2-3; 7 bases are shared with TRBD2. This CDR3 has 17 amino acids. Germline CDR1 is LNHDA and CDR2 is SQIVND (reference sequence). J lost 3 bases, V lost 0 bases, and 9 bases had no gene match. CDR3 loop: CASSIDGAGVATDTQYF. CDR3 sequence (DNA): TGTGCCAGTAGTATAGACGGGGCGGGAGTTGCGACAGATACGCAGTATTTT. The complete variable domain, with remaining parts taken from reference TRBV19 and TRBJ2-3, reads DGGITQSPKYLFRKEGQNVTLSCEQNLNHDAMYWYRQDPGQGLRLIYYSQIVNDFQKGDIAEGYSVSREKKESFPLTVTSAQKNPTAFYLCASSIDGAGVATDTQYFGPGTRLTVL.

This sequence joins TRBV3-1 (or the pseudogene TRBV3-2) and TRBJ2-7; D is perhaps TRBD2 (6 bases). Germline CDR1 and CDR2: LGHDT and YNNKEL (reference sequence). The CDR3 contains 15 residues. V gave up 2 bases and J gave up 2 bases, with 13 bases separating them. CDR3 sequence (DNA): TGTGCCAGCAGCCAAACCTGGGACTCTACCTACGAGCAGTACTTC. Translating it yields CASSQTWDSTYEQYF.

The rearrangement joins TRBV29-1 to TRBJ1-2, with 7 bases aligning to TRBD1. The germline CDR1 and CDR2 sequences are SQVTM and ANQGSEA. Unmatched junction bases numbered 11, after V lost 0 bases and J lost 13 bases. This CDR3 contains 13 residues. CDR3 DNA sequence: TGCAGCGTTGAAGATCTGGTCGACAGGGAGGTCACCTTC. Translation: CSVEDLVDREVTF.

This rearrangement joins TRBV2 to TRBJ2-7; D perhaps matches TRBD1 (5 bases). This CDR3 is 14 amino acids long. The ends were cut back, 4 bases at V and 2 bases at J, with 12 bases in the middle. Germline V gene sequence: CDR1 SNHLY, CDR2 FYNNEI. The DNA of the CDR3 is TGTGCCAGCAGTGTCGGGCAGGACACCTACGAGCAGTACTTC. Translated, it gives CASSVGQDTYEQYF.

The V and J genes are TRBV20-1 and TRBJ2-1; 8 nucleotides line up with TRBD2. The CDR3 sequence is 13 residues long. The V gene end was trimmed by 3 bases and the J gene end by 9 bases; junction bases not matched to a gene: 7. CDR1 DFQATT and CDR2 SNEGSKA come from the germline V gene (reference sequence). The CDR3 coding sequence is TGCAGTGCTAGTTTTAGCGGGACGGGTGAGCAGTTCTTC. Translation: CSASFSGTGEQFF.

The V call is TRBV19, the J call TRBJ2-2, with D uncertain. Germline V gene lookup returns CDR1 LNHDA and CDR2 SQIVND (reference sequence). Trimming left V 7 bases short and J 4 bases short, with 4 bases between. This CDR3 is 11 amino acids long. The CDR3 DNA sequence: TGTGCCAGTACAGTCACCGGGGAGCTGTTTTTT. The encoded protein is CASTVTGELFF.

CDR3 residues: CASSQVTAANEKLFF. CDR3 DNA: TGTGCCAGCAGCCAAGTCACAGCTGCTAATGAAAAACTGTTTTTT. The rearrangement uses TRBV3-1 (or the pseudogene TRBV3-2) and TRBJ1-4; D not resolved. Trimming stripped 1 base from V and 3 bases from J, with 9 bases between. The CDR3 has 15 amino acids. Germline-derived CDR1 and CDR2 are LGHDT and YNNKEL (reference sequence).

In this sample, this clone turned up a few times. The chain is built from TRBV13 and TRBJ2-3; 8 nucleotides line up with TRBD2. The length of the CDR3 is 16 residues. From germline, CDR1 is PRHDT and CDR2 FYEKMQ (reference sequence). With V trimmed by 2 bases and J by 0 bases, 4 bases remained unmatched. CDR3 coding DNA: TGTGCCAGCAGCTTATGGGCTAGCGGGAGCACAGATACGCAGTATTTT. Encoded protein: CASSLWASGSTDTQYF.

This clone was recorded once. One end of the junction varies from germline; a read error may be responsible. The rearrangement links TRBV7-9 to TRBJ2-3; D remains ambiguous. There are 15 residues in the CDR3. Germline V lookup: CDR1 SEHNR, CDR2 FQNEAQ (reference sequence). Here the CDR3 reads CANSLVGGSTDTQYF. CDR3 DNA: TGTGCCAACAGCTTAGTTGGCGGAAGCACAGATACGCAGTATTTT.

The chain is built from TRBV6-5 and TRBJ1-2; TRBD1 is a possible D gene (5 bases). V lost 4 bases and J 4 bases, leaving 7 bases between the germline ends. Germline CDR1 MNHEY, CDR2 SVGAGI. The CDR3 is made up of 12 amino acids. The CDR3 bases are TGTGCCAGCAGTTTGGACACCTATGGCTACACCTTC. Protein product: CASSLDTYGYTF.

This sequence joins TRBV19 and TRBJ2-7; TRBD1 matches 7 bases. Germline CDR1 reads LNHDA; CDR2 reads SQIVND (reference sequence). The CDR3 covers 13 residues. Trimming took 8 bases from V and 1 from J; bases not matched to a gene: 5. Here the CDR3 DNA reads TGTGCCAGTGGAAGGGACAGATCCTACGAGCAGTACTTC. Its protein product is CASGRDRSYEQYF.

The rearrangement uses TRBV5-1 and TRBJ1-4; 9 bases match TRBD1. Germline V lookup: CDR1 SGHRS, CDR2 YFSETQ. J lost 8 bases, V lost 4 bases, and 9 bases had no gene match. The CDR3 extends over 15 amino acids. The CDR3 region has the DNA TGCGCCAGCAGCGTCCCCGGGACAGGGAAAGAAAAACTGTTTTTT. Translated, it gives CASSVPGTGKEKLFF.

CDR3 sequence reads: CASSLSGTGDTEAFF. The CDR3 nucleotides read TGTGCCAGCAGCTTGAGTGGGACAGGGGACACTGAAGCTTTCTTT. This chain connects TRBV13 to TRBJ1-1, with 10 bases matching TRBD1. The CDR3 is made up of 15 amino acids. J was trimmed by 3 bases and V by 3 bases; bases with no gene match: 4. Germline CDR1 and CDR2: PRHDT and FYEKMQ (reference sequence).

The chain joins TRBV6-5 to TRBJ1-1, with TRBD1 matching over 7 bases. Germline V CDR1 and CDR2: MNHEY, SVGAGI. The CDR3 runs to 14 residues. The V segment lost 2 bases and the J segment 11 bases; nucleotides outside the gene matches: 11. The CDR3 DNA sequence: TGTGCCAGCAGTTACCGAACAGGGGAAACGGGGGCTTTCTTT. Translating it yields CASSYRTGETGAFF.

Only one count was recorded for this clone. The chain joins TRBV19 to TRBJ1-4, with 8 bases matching TRBD1. The CDR3 has 13 amino acids. Germline lookup yields CDR1 LNHDA and CDR2 SQIVND (reference sequence). After removal of 5 bases from V and 8 bases from J, the junction contained 4 bases not matched to a gene. CDR3 loop: CASSEQGGEKLFF. CDR3 DNA: TGTGCCAGTAGTGAACAGGGGGGCGAAAAACTGTTTTTT.

This chain connects TRBV19 to TRBJ2-1, with TRBD2 identical over 9 bases. CDR1 and CDR2 (germline): LNHDA, SQIVND (reference sequence). V lost 3 bases to trimming and J lost 5 bases; unmatched junction nucleotides: 5. The CDR3 runs to 15 residues. The CDR3 region is CASSMAGGAHNEQFF. DNA for the CDR3: TGTGCCAGTAGTATGGCGGGAGGGGCCCACAATGAGCAGTTCTTC.

This clone was detected once. The chain links TRBV25-1 to TRBJ2-2; D perhaps matches TRBD2 (6 bases). Germline V gives CDR1 MGHDK, CDR2 SYGVNS. Trimming pared 5 bases from V and 0 bases from J, leaving 16 bases between. This CDR3 contains 17 residues. The CDR3 spells CASSPLAGTPNTGELFF. The DNA for the CDR3 is TGTGCCAGCAGTCCGCTCGCCGGGACTCCGAACACCGGGGAGCTGTTTTTT.

CDR3 DNA: TGTGCCAGCAGCCCCCTATCCTGGCGGGACTCCTACGAGCAGTACTTC. Residues: CASSPLSWRDSYEQYF. The chain joins TRBV7-9 to TRBJ2-7; a possible D gene is TRBD2 (6 bases). Germline V gene data show CDR1 as SEHNR and CDR2 as FQNEAQ (reference sequence). CDR3 length: 16 residues. Trimming pared 5 bases from V and 0 bases from J, leaving 17 bases between.

CDR3 protein: CASSLMTPGLRGGYTF. The CDR3 nucleotides are TGTGCCAGCAGCTTAATGACCCCCGGCCTGCGGGGTGGCTACACCTTC. The J gene is TRBJ1-2, the V gene TRBV7-9, with no clear D. Trimming removed 2 bases from V and 7 bases from J, with 20 bases in between. Germline loops: CDR1 SEHNR, CDR2 FQNEAQ (reference sequence). The length of the CDR3 is 16 residues.

The chain is built from TRBV27 and TRBJ2-7; 11 bases align to TRBD1. The CDR3 consists of 15 residues. Germline loops: CDR1 MNHEY, CDR2 SMNVEV (reference sequence). Losses at the gene ends were 4 bases for V and 2 bases for J; bases not matched to a gene: 4. The CDR3, as DNA: TGTGCCAGCAGTTCTCTGGGACAGGGGGCCTACGAGCAGTACTTC. It is translated as CASSSLGQGAYEQYF.

V is TRBV6-5 and J is TRBJ1-6; D gene ambiguous. CDR3 length: 15 amino acids. Germline V gene lookup returns CDR1 MNHEY and CDR2 SVGAGI. Between the trimmed V and J ends, which lost 3 bases and 7 bases, there was a span of 13 bases. The DNA of the CDR3 is TGTGCCAGCAGTTATGGTACCCCTCTAAATTCACCCCTCCACTTT. Translated, it gives CASSYGTPLNSPLHF.

This clone has a single count. This chain links TRBV15 with TRBJ1-5; weak D call: TRBD1 (5 bases). This CDR3 contains 18 residues. Germline values: CDR1 LNHNV, CDR2 YYDKDF (reference sequence). The ends were cut back, 3 bases at V and 0 bases at J, with 18 bases in the middle. CDR3 amino acids: CATSRARDSPYSNQPQHF. The CDR3 nucleotides read TGTGCCACCAGCAGGGCTAGGGACTCACCATATAGCAATCAGCCCCAGCATTTT.